This record looks at one TCR beta chain sequence and its context. At one of its ends the junction is not consistent with the germline gene, which may arise from a read error. Moderate-to-severe activity, with CAS ≥3, NOSPECS ≥4 and duration under 3 months, characterized the donors with ophthalmopathy. As the starting material, approximately 10 ml of fresh peripheral blood yielded the PBMCs. Germline CDR1 ENHRY, CDR2 SYGVKD. The CDR3 sequence is 14 residues long. Scientists amplified the TCR beta CDR3 regions from RNA transcripts. In the first round, RT-PCR was carried out with HTBI primers, and a multiplex PCR formed the second round. Using its own MiXCR run on the multiplex PCR reads, TCRdb lists one record per CDR3 protein. The sample has over 650,000 distinct CDR3 sequences, under 50% seen once. These data are taken from a study of Graves' ophthalmopathy and Graves' hyperthyroidism.

The V and J genes are TRBV10-3 and TRBJ2-7; TRBD1 aligns across 7 bases. Source material: peripheral blood. The source of this sequence is an adult man with Graves' ophthalmopathy. CDR3 residues: CASSKTGNSYEQYF. The DNA of the CDR3 is TGTGCCAGCAGTAAGACAGGGAATTCCTACGAGCAGTACTTC.